The clone carrying this T cell receptor beta chain is deemed medium-sized. The sample belongs to a study of CD4 and CD8 cells across lung adenocarcinoma regions. CDR3 length: 12 amino acids. The J segment lost 7 bases and the V segment lost 4 bases, leaving 2 bases of the junction unmatched. Germline CDR1 reads MNHNS; CDR2 reads SASEGT. From the PCR reads, TCRdb called clonotypes with MiXCR, one entry per CDR3 protein. The sample has about 25,000 distinct CDR3 sequences; 40% to 60% are singletons. Sample: CD8+ T cells from the center of a lung tumor. The sequence came from a male donor with lung adenocarcinoma. The CD4 and CD8 labels of this study may be unreliable. This chain connects TRBV6-1 to TRBJ2-3, with 7 positions matching TRBD2. CDR3 in amino acids: CASSAGLNTQYF. In DNA form, the CDR3 reads TGTGCCAGCAGTGCGGGACTAAATACGCAGTATTTT.